This T cell receptor beta chain was found in a study of blood T cell repertoires in COVID-19. In its sample, this clone was seen once. The repertoire was sequenced with immunoSEQ multiplex PCR; TCRdb's copy has only in-frame clones and lacks some. This table holds some 270,000 clones, 89% found once. The source of this sequence is a woman aged 40-49 years who had recovered from COVID-19. Sequencing was done on a sample of PBMCs or T cells enriched from blood (not recorded which).

CDR3 in amino acids: CASSQDTGRGAKNIQYF. DNA of the CDR3: TGCGCCAGCAGCCAAGATACAGGGCGAGGGGCCAAAAACATTCAGTACTTC. V and J are TRBV4-1 and TRBJ2-4; a weak D match, TRBD1 (6 bases). This CDR3 region has 17 residues. Germline V gene sequence: CDR1 MGHRA, CDR2 YSYEKL. Deletions cut 0 bases from V and 1 base from J, with 13 bases between.